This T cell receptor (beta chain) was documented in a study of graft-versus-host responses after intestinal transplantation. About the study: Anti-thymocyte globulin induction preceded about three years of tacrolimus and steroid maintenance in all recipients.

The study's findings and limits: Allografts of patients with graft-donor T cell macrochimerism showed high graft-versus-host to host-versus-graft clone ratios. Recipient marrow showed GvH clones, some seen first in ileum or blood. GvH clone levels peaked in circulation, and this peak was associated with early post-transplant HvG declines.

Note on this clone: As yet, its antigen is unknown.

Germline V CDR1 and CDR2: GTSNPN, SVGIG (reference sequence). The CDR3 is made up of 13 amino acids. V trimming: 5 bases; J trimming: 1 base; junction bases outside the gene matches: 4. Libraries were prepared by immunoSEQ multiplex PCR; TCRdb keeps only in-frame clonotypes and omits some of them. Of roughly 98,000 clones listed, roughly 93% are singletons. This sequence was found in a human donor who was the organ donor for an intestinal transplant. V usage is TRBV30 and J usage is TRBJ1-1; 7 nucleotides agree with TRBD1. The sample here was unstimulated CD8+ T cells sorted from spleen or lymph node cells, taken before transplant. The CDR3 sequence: CAWGDRQNTEAFF. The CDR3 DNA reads TGTGCCTGGGGGGACAGACAGAACACTGAAGCTTTCTTT. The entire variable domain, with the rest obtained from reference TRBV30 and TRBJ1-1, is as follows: SQTIHQWPATLVQPVGSPLSLECTVEGTSNPNLYWYRQAAGRGLQLLFYSVGIGQISSEVPQNLSASRPQDRQFILSSKKLLLSDSGFYLCAWGDRQNTEAFFGQGTRLTVV.